These T cell receptor beta chains were read from a single sample in a study of T cells in localized non-small cell lung cancer. Here immunoSEQ multiplex PCR was the method, and the copy in TCRdb shows in-frame clones only, minus some. The table records more than 15,000 clones, about 88% of them present only once. Sequenced material: peripheral blood, taken before any cancer treatment. These receptors originate from a female donor older than 55 with stage III squamous cell lung carcinoma. Both conserved end residues are part of each CDR3. Fields, in order: CDR3 length, V gene, J gene, D gene, clone size, CDR3 protein, CDR3 DNA. A D gene is named only where the DNA matches it firmly. Not every row has a clone size; where given, it reads once, few, many or a size class.

>18|TRBV19|TRBJ2-1|TRBD2|NA
CASSIRLTSGSSYNEQFF
TGTGCCAGTAGTATACGGTTAACTAGCGGTAGCTCCTACAATGAGCAGTTCTTC
>14|TRBV30|TRBJ2-1|TRBD1|NA
CAWSEDRGYNEQFF
TGTGCCTGGAGTGAGGACAGGGGCTACAATGAGCAGTTCTTC
>15|TRBV5-5|TRBJ2-7|NA|NA
CASSSSSASTYEQYF
TGTGCCAGCAGCTCCTCCTCAGCGTCGACCTACGAGCAGTACTTC
>15|TRBV27|TRBJ1-5|TRBD1|NA
CASSLLPGGSQPQHF
TGTGCCAGCAGTTTACTGCCAGGGGGTAGTCAGCCCCAGCATTTT
>15|TRBV2|TRBJ1-1|TRBD1|NA
CASRLWDSMNTEAFF
TGTGCCAGCAGACTCTGGGACAGCATGAACACTGAAGCTTTCTTT
>18|TRBV7-2|TRBJ1-1|NA|NA
CASSLVRGRRGMNTEAFF
TGTGCCAGCAGCTTAGTGAGAGGGCGCAGGGGCATGAACACTGAAGCTTTCTTT
>13|TRBV6-1|TRBJ2-7|NA|few
CASSPTANYEQYF
TGTGCCAGCAGCCCGACAGCGAACTACGAGCAGTACTTC
>17|TRBV27|TRBJ2-3|NA|few
CASSPPRSGLSTDTQYF
TGTGCCAGCAGTCCACCTCGTAGCGGACTAAGCACAGATACGCAGTATTTT
>12|TRBV19|TRBJ1-1|NA|NA
CASIGQNTEAFF
TGTGCCTCCATTGGACAGAACACTGAAGCTTTCTTT
>20|TRBV5-1|TRBJ2-1|TRBD2|NA
CASSFRSTSGTGSVVNEQFF
TGCGCCAGCAGCTTCCGATCGACTAGCGGAACCGGGTCGGTCGTCAATGAGCAGTTCTTC
>16|TRBV7-9|TRBJ1-2|TRBD1|NA
CASSLGTGGPNYGYTF
TGTGCCAGCAGCCTGGGGACAGGGGGCCCTAACTATGGCTACACCTTC
>15|TRBV6-1|TRBJ1-2|NA|NA
CASSGGFGTGGGYTF
TGTGCCAGCAGTGGTGGGTTTGGGACGGGTGGTGGCTACACCTTC
>12|TRBV2|TRBJ2-2|NA|NA
CARKSIGGELFF
TGTGCCAGGAAAAGTATAGGCGGGGAGCTGTTTTTT
>16|TRBV28|TRBJ2-5|NA|NA
CASSPRVGSDQETQYF
TGTGCCAGCAGCCCCCGAGTAGGGTCCGACCAAGAGACCCAGTACTTC
>16|TRBV10-3|TRBJ2-3|TRBD1|NA
CAISSGTGAITDTQYF
TGTGCCATCAGTTCCGGGACAGGGGCAATCACAGATACGCAGTATTTT
>15|TRBV19|TRBJ2-2|TRBD1|NA
CASKPGTVNTGELFF
TGTGCCAGCAAACCCGGGACAGTAAACACCGGGGAGCTGTTTTTT
>13|TRBV19|TRBJ1-1|NA|once
CASSAQANTEAFF
TGTGCCAGTAGTGCACAGGCGAACACTGAAGCTTTCTTT
>14|TRBV4-1|TRBJ1-5|NA|NA
CASSRVLGNQPQHF
TGCGCCAGCAGCCGGGTGCTTGGCAATCAGCCCCAGCATTTT
>14|TRBV2|TRBJ2-3|TRBD2|NA
CAILAGLGTDTQYF
TGTGCCATACTAGCGGGATTGGGGACAGATACGCAGTATTTT
>15|TRBV13|TRBJ1-1|NA|NA
CASSLVGYEQAEAFF
TGTGCCAGCAGCTTAGTAGGGTACGAGCAAGCTGAAGCTTTCTTT
>13|TRBV7-2|TRBJ2-5|NA|NA
CASSLRRLETQYF
TGTGCCAGCAGCCTAAGAAGACTAGAGACCCAGTACTTC
>16|TRBV4-1|TRBJ2-5|NA|NA
CASSQASLLGQETQYF
TGCGCCAGCAGCCAAGCGTCCCTTCTAGGTCAAGAGACCCAGTACTTC
>14|TRBV5-4|TRBJ2-7|NA|NA
CASSLGLRASEQYF
NA
>15|TRBV7-9|TRBJ2-1|TRBD2|NA
CASSTSGGAHNEQFF
TGTGCCAGCAGCACTAGCGGGGGGGCCCACAATGAGCAGTTCTTC
>15|TRBV5-4|TRBJ2-6|NA|NA
CASSLDRSGANVLTF
TGTGCCAGCAGCTTGGACAGGTCAGGGGCCAACGTCCTGACTTTC
>15|TRBV4-1|TRBJ1-4|NA|NA
CASSSTREGNEKLFF
TGCGCCAGCAGTTCTACCAGGGAGGGTAATGAAAAACTGTTTTTT
>16|TRBV5-1|TRBJ1-2|NA|NA
CASSRERTGSFYGYTF
TGCGCCAGCAGCCGGGAGCGCACGGGGAGTTTCTATGGCTACACCTTC
>15|TRBV28|TRBJ2-1|NA|NA
CASSQGGLFYNEQFF
TGTGCCAGCAGCCAAGGTGGCCTTTTTTACAATGAGCAGTTCTTC
>12|TRBV4-1|TRBJ1-2|TRBD1|few
CASSQDRRDRSF
TGCGCCAGCAGCCAAGATAGACGGGACAGATCCTTC
>16|TRBV27|TRBJ1-1|NA|NA
CASTPLRGRGNTEAFF
TGTGCCAGCACCCCCCTCCGGGGTAGGGGGAACACTGAAGCTTTCTTT
>15|TRBV30|TRBJ1-2|NA|NA
CAWSPTFPETYGYTF
TGTGCCTGGAGTCCTACTTTTCCGGAAACCTATGGCTACACCTTC
>14|TRBV5-1|TRBJ1-1|NA|NA
CASSLGGSNTEAFF
TGCGCCAGCAGCTTGGGGGGGTCGAACACTGAAGCTTTCTTT
>13|TRBV28|TRBJ1-2|NA|NA
CASSQGRDYGYTF
TGTGCCAGCAGTCAGGGACGGGACTATGGCTACACCTTC
>16|TRBV5-6|TRBJ2-2|NA|NA
CASSSNHWAGTRELFF
TGTGCCAGCAGCTCCAACCACTGGGCAGGGACCAGGGAGCTGTTTTTT
>17|TRBV18|TRBJ1-3|TRBD1|NA
CASSPLQGANSGNTIYF
TGTGCCAGCTCACCACTACAGGGGGCAAACTCTGGAAACACCATATATTTT
>14|TRBV27|TRBJ1-1|NA|NA
CASSPGGGNTEAFF
TGTGCCAGCAGCCCGGGGGGAGGGAACACTGAAGCTTTCTTT
>15|TRBV7-2|TRBJ2-5|NA|NA
CASSLARPGSETQYF
TGTGCCAGCAGCTTAGCGCGTCCGGGCTCGGAGACCCAGTACTTC
>18|TRBV7-6|TRBJ2-2|NA|once
CASSRNRQFIPEMGELFF
TGTGCCAGCAGCCGTAATAGACAGTTTATCCCTGAAATGGGGGAGCTGTTTTTT
>15|TRBV5-1|TRBJ1-4|NA|NA
CASSYGGTANEKLFF
TGCGCCAGCAGCTACGGGGGAACAGCTAATGAAAAACTGTTTTTT
>13|TRBV7-2|TRBJ2-1|NA|NA
CASSLTVNNEQFF
TGTGCCAGCAGCTTGACAGTTAACAATGAGCAGTTCTTC
>16|TRBV29-1|TRBJ2-6|NA|NA
CSVMTGQGAGANVLTF
TGCAGCGTTATGACAGGCCAAGGAGCTGGGGCCAACGTCCTGACTTTC
>15|TRBV7-2|TRBJ2-1|TRBD1|NA
CASSTGGTTYNEQFF
TGTGCCAGCAGCACAGGGGGCACAACCTACAATGAGCAGTTCTTC
>14|TRBV5-4|TRBJ1-4|NA|NA
CASSLWGTNEKLFF
TGTGCCAGCAGTCTGTGGGGAACTAATGAAAAACTGTTTTTT
>14|TRBV29-1|TRBJ1-3|NA|NA
CSVDASRGGNTIYF
TGCAGCGTTGACGCCAGCCGGGGAGGAAACACCATATATTTT
>13|TRBV7-8|TRBJ2-1|NA|NA
CASSRGGQSPMFF
TGTGCCAGCAGCCGCGGGGGACAGTCCCCTATGTTCTTC
>14|TRBV7-2|TRBJ2-1|NA|NA
CASSPGLGSNEQFF
TGTGCCAGCAGCCCAGGACTGGGAAGCAATGAGCAGTTCTTC
>16|TRBV19|TRBJ2-5|TRBD2|NA
CASSIRLAGAGETQYF
TGTGCCAGTAGTATCCGCCTAGCGGGAGCGGGTGAGACCCAGTACTTC
>15|TRBV5-4|TRBJ2-4|NA|NA
CASSLDPGAKNIQYF
TGTGCCAGCAGCTTGGATCCCGGAGCCAAAAACATTCAGTACTTC
>14|TRBV30|TRBJ2-3|TRBD1|NA
CAWGQGPGADTQYF
TGTGCCTGGGGACAGGGCCCGGGGGCAGATACGCAGTATTTT